The 28 T cell receptor beta chains below come from one sample, sequenced in a study of blood T cell repertoires in COVID-19. Only in-frame clones appear in the TCRdb table, and some are missing; sequencing was by immunoSEQ multiplex PCR. The data hold approximately 150,000 clones, with roughly four fifths observed a single time. The sample consisted of peripheral blood. The receptors derive from a human donor with acute or convalescent COVID-19. The donor label of this sample is uncertain.

The chain combines TRBV18 with TRBJ1-1; 9 nucleotides line up with TRBD1. The CDR3 loop spans 15 amino acids. The germline gives CDR1 KGHSH, CDR2 LQKENI. The junction had 8 bases not matched to a gene; V was cut back by 4 bases and J by 5 bases. The CDR3 spells CASSQGQGGRTEAFF. CDR3 nucleotides: TGTGCCAGCTCACAGGGACAGGGAGGACGGACTGAAGCTTTCTTT.

The V call is TRBV5-1, the J call TRBJ1-3; the D gene is possibly TRBD1 (6 bases). The CDR3 is made up of 14 amino acids. CDR1 and CDR2 from the germline V gene are SGHRS and YFSETQ. The V and J ends lost 7 bases and 4 bases respectively, with 15 bases between them. As DNA, the CDR3 is TGCGCCAGCTACAGGGAGGGGGAAGGAAACACCATATATTTT. Translated, it gives CASYREGEGNTIYF.

On this clone itself: The sample carries other DNA sequences with the same CDR3. This chain connects TRBV7-8 to TRBJ1-2; 8 bases agree with TRBD1. The CDR3 runs 14 residues. J lost 1 base, V lost 5 bases, and 3 bases had no gene match. Germline V CDR1 and CDR2: SGHVS, FQNEAQ. Here the CDR3 reads CASSPDRGNYGYTF. In nucleotides, the CDR3 is TGTGCCAGCAGCCCAGACAGGGGTAACTATGGCTACACCTTC.

V gene TRBV7-6 combines with J gene TRBJ2-3; 7 bases align to TRBD2. Looked up from germline, CDR1 is SGHVS and CDR2 is FNYEAQ. J lost 3 bases, V lost 7 bases, and 10 bases had no gene match. CDR3 length equals 15 residues. The CDR3, as DNA: TGTGCCAGCACACCGACGGGGGGTGCAACAGATACGCAGTATTTT. Translation gives CASTPTGGATDTQYF.

J is TRBJ1-5 and V is TRBV7-8, with 8 bases fitting TRBD1. The germline CDR1 and CDR2 sequences are SGHVS and FQNEAQ. The J segment lost 3 bases and the V segment lost 4 bases, leaving 8 bases of the junction unmatched. This CDR3 is 16 amino acids long. The CDR3 DNA reads as TGTGCCAGCAGCTCTTTCGACAGGGGCCTCAATCAGCCCCAGCATTTT. Encoded protein: CASSSFDRGLNQPQHF.

The rearrangement joins TRBV30 to TRBJ1-2; 7 nucleotides align to TRBD1. The CDR3 contains 14 residues. Losses at the gene ends were 5 bases for V and 1 base for J; bases not matched to a gene: 7. The germline gives CDR1 GTSNPN, CDR2 SVGIG (reference sequence). Here the CDR3 DNA reads TGTGCCTGGCGACAGGGAGGACGTAACTATGGCTACACCTTC. It is translated as CAWRQGGRNYGYTF.

The V and J genes are TRBV19 and TRBJ2-7; 7 nucleotides agree with TRBD1. V dropped 2 bases and J dropped 3; count of bases not matched to a gene: 4. The CDR3 spans 14 residues. The germline V gene has CDR1 LNHDA and CDR2 SQIVND (reference sequence). The CDR3 nucleotides are TGTGCCAGTAGTATAACTCGGGACAGCTACGAGCAGTACTTC. It yields the protein CASSITRDSYEQYF.

This chain uses TRBV5-1 with TRBJ2-5, with D perhaps matching TRBD1 (6 bases). V dropped 3 bases and J dropped 5 bases, with 20 bases sitting between them. From germline, CDR1 is SGHRS and CDR2 YFSETQ. The CDR3 runs to 16 residues. The CDR3 region is CASSSIQGWSRETQYF. The CDR3 DNA reads as TGCGCCAGCAGCTCAATACAGGGTTGGAGCCGGGAGACCCAGTACTTC.

The chain couples TRBV6-5 to TRBJ2-3; 9 bases fit TRBD2. Germline CDR1 MNHEY, CDR2 SVGAGI. The trim removed 10 bases at V and 5 bases at J, leaving 13 bases unmatched. The CDR3 runs 15 residues. In nucleotides, the CDR3 is TGTGCCACCTCGACGGCGGGGGGGCCTCAAGATACGCAGTATTTT. It translates to CATSTAGGPQDTQYF.

The chain recombines TRBV7-2 with TRBJ2-5, with TRBD1 as a possible D gene (5 bases). The CDR3 has 13 residues. Germline values: CDR1 SGHTA, CDR2 FQGNSA. V was cut by 6 bases and J by 2 bases, with 10 bases left in between. The CDR3 sequence: CASRRSGQETQYF. The CDR3 nucleotides are TGTGCCAGCAGACGATCAGGGCAAGAGACCCAGTACTTC.

The J gene is TRBJ1-1, the V gene TRBV19; D unclear. The CDR3 is made up of 13 amino acids. The ends were cut back, 6 bases at V and 5 bases at J, with 13 bases in the middle. Germline V gene lookup returns CDR1 LNHDA and CDR2 SQIVND (reference sequence). Written as DNA, the CDR3 is TGTGCCAGTAGCTTACCGAGAGGGACTGAAGCTTTCTTT. Translating it yields CASSLPRGTEAFF.

The genes are TRBV6-2 or TRBV6-3 and TRBJ2-4, with TRBD2 as a possible D gene (6 bases). Trimming left V 5 bases short and J 1 base short, with 12 bases between. The CDR3 has 15 amino acids. Germline-derived CDR1 and CDR2 are MNHEY and SVGEGT. CDR3 amino acids: CASSGTRGAKNIQYF. CDR3 nucleotide sequence: TGTGCCAGCAGTGGGACCCGGGGGGCCAAAAACATTCAGTACTTC.

The chain uses TRBV11-2 and TRBJ2-7; D is possibly TRBD2 (6 bases). The CDR3 has 16 residues. Trimming cost V 5 bases and J 1 base, with 18 bases left between them. The germline gives CDR1 SGHAT, CDR2 FQNNGV. CDR3 residues: CASSPGGAPISYEQYF. In DNA, the CDR3 is TGTGCCAGCAGCCCGGGCGGGGCCCCGATTTCCTACGAGCAGTACTTC.

This clone appeared a single time. This chain connects TRBV5-1 to TRBJ1-5, with TRBD1 as a possible D gene (5 bases). V lost 0 bases to trimming and J lost 5 bases, with 6 bases between them. CDR3 length: 13 amino acids. The germline V gene has CDR1 SGHRS and CDR2 YFSETQ. CDR3 bases: TGCGCCAGCAGCTTGGGGGGCGATCAGCCCCAGCATTTT. Protein product: CASSLGGDQPQHF.

The rearrangement joins TRBV4-1 to TRBJ2-3, with TRBD1 matching 8 bases. Germline CDR1 and CDR2: MGHRA and YSYEKL. The V segment lost 4 bases and the J segment 2 bases; nucleotides outside the gene matches: 5. The CDR3 consists of 15 residues. Written as DNA, the CDR3 is TGCGCCAGCAGCCCTTCGGACAGGGCCACAGATACGCAGTATTTT. Its protein product is CASSPSDRATDTQYF.

The chain couples TRBV4-3 to TRBJ2-1; maybe TRBD1 (5 bases). CDR1 is LGHNA and CDR2 is YSLEER in the germline V gene. This CDR3 is built from 18 residues. Trimming pared 0 bases from V and 6 bases from J, leaving 21 bases between. CDR3 in DNA: TGCGCCAGCAGCCAAGATCGATCGGTAACAGGTCGCGGCAATGAGCAGTTCTTC. Its translation is CASSQDRSVTGRGNEQFF.

The V call is TRBV7-6, the J call TRBJ2-5; the D is unclear. Trimming removed 1 base at V and 2 bases at J, with 11 bases between. Per the germline V gene, CDR1 is SGHVS and CDR2 is FNYEAQ. The CDR3 runs to 15 residues. The CDR3 coding sequence is TGTGCCAGCAGCTTAGGCCGCTCTAAACAAGAGACCCAGTACTTC. Translated: CASSLGRSKQETQYF.

The chain joins TRBV6-6 to TRBJ1-1, with TRBD1 matching 9 bases. CDR1 is MNHNY, CDR2 SVGAGI, per germline (reference sequence). CDR3 length: 14 amino acids. V shed 5 bases and J 8 bases; nucleotides not matched to a gene: 9. The CDR3 DNA sequence: TGTGCCAGCAGTACCACAGGGGGCGGCTTCGAAGCTTTCTTT. Its translation: CASSTTGGGFEAFF.

The genes are TRBV9 and TRBJ1-3; no definite D call. The V gene lost 3 bases and the J gene lost 2 bases, with 15 bases spanning the gap. The CDR3 spans 16 residues. The germline V gene encodes CDR1 SGDLS and CDR2 YYNGEE. DNA for the CDR3: TGTGCCAGCAGCGGAGTCGCGACATTAGCTGGAAACACCATATATTTT. This encodes CASSGVATLAGNTIYF. The full variable domain, its missing parts supplied by reference TRBV9 and TRBJ1-3, is DSGVTQTPKHLITATGQRVTLRCSPRSGDLSVYWYQQSLDQGLQFLIQYYNGEERAKGNILERFSAQQFPDLHSELNLSSLELGDSALYFCASSGVATLAGNTIYFGEGSWLTVV.

The CDR3 protein is CASSLEQNTEAFF. In DNA, the CDR3 is TGTGCCAGCAGCTTAGAACAGAACACTGAAGCTTTCTTT. V and J are TRBV7-2 and TRBJ1-1; D gene unclear. Trimming removed 1 base from V and 1 base from J, with 4 bases in between. Germline assignment: CDR1 SGHTA and CDR2 FQGNSA. The length of the CDR3 is 13 residues.

This chain uses TRBV25-1 with TRBJ2-6, with 8 bases aligning to TRBD1. Losses at the gene ends were 6 bases for V and 2 bases for J; bases not matched to a gene: 9. Germline CDR1 and CDR2: MGHDK and SYGVNS. The CDR3 length is 17 residues. CDR3 bases: TGTGCCAGCAGCGCCAGAACGACAGGGGCTGGGGCCAACGTCCTGACTTTC. Its protein product is CASSARTTGAGANVLTF.

The chain has TRBV10-3 and TRBJ1-1, with D maybe TRBD1 (5 bases). The germline CDR1 and CDR2 sequences are ENHRY and SYGVKD. Trimming took 8 bases from V and 5 from J, leaving 12 bases between them. This CDR3 spans 12 amino acids. DNA of the CDR3: TGTGCCATCTCAGGGATTGGAACTGAAGCTTTCTTT. Residues: CAISGIGTEAFF.

The V gene is TRBV6-4, the J gene TRBJ1-1; tentative D call: TRBD1 (5 bases). Germline values: CDR1 MRHNA, CDR2 SNTAGT. This CDR3 is built from 14 residues. V was clipped by 6 bases and J by 1 base, with 12 bases between them. The CDR3 sequence: CASRPDTPNTEAFF. The CDR3, as DNA: TGTGCCAGCAGGCCGGACACACCGAACACTGAAGCTTTCTTT.

The CDR3: CASSLGMGQGNSPLHF. The DNA of the CDR3 is TGTGCCAGTTCCCTTGGGATGGGGCAGGGGAATTCACCCCTCCACTTT. The V gene is TRBV19, the J gene TRBJ1-6; TRBD1 is a possible D gene (6 bases). The V gene's germline CDR1 is LNHDA and CDR2 SQIVND (reference sequence). The V end lost 8 bases, the J end lost 7 bases, and 21 bases lay between the germline ends. The CDR3 has 16 residues. The entire variable domain, with the rest obtained from reference TRBV19 and TRBJ1-6, is as follows: DGGITQSPKYLFRKEGQNVTLSCEQNLNHDAMYWYRQDPGQGLRLIYYSQIVNDFQKGDIAEGYSVSREKKESFPLTVTSAQKNPTAFYLCASSLGMGQGNSPLHFGNGTRLTVT.

This clone was found once. The gene calls are TRBV6-1 and TRBJ2-2; D gene ambiguous. Trimming pared 3 bases from V and 6 bases from J, leaving 14 bases between. Germline V gene sequence: CDR1 MNHNS, CDR2 SASEGT. This CDR3 has 15 residues. The CDR3 DNA sequence: TGTGCCAGCAGTGACGCAGGCGTCCGGTCCGGGGAGCTGTTTTTT. This sequence encodes CASSDAGVRSGELFF.

The V call is TRBV5-8, the J call TRBJ1-2; D is unresolved. V lost 3 bases and J 4 bases, leaving 19 bases between the germline ends. From germline, CDR1 is SGHTS and CDR2 YDEGEE. This CDR3 comprises 16 residues. The CDR3 spells CASSYPRTGGGYGYTF. CDR3 in DNA: TGTGCCAGCAGCTACCCAAGGACGGGAGGAGGCTATGGCTACACCTTC.

This chain connects TRBV4-2 to TRBJ1-2; TRBD1 matches at 8 bases. Germline CDR1 is LGHNA and CDR2 is YNFKEQ. Trimming removed 3 bases from V and 4 bases from J; junction bases left unmatched: 7. The CDR3 covers 15 residues. The CDR3 spells CASSHGFGTGYGYTF. In DNA, the CDR3 is TGTGCCAGCAGCCATGGGTTTGGGACAGGCTATGGCTACACCTTC.

The table lists this clone with a count of one. The chain is built from TRBV3-1 (or the pseudogene TRBV3-2) and TRBJ1-2; D gene uncertain. CDR3 length equals 12 residues. Germline assignment: CDR1 LGHDT and CDR2 YNNKEL (reference sequence). Trimming stripped 3 bases from V and 3 bases from J, with 5 bases between. As DNA, the CDR3 is TGTGCCAGCAGCCAGAGGGACTATGGCTACACCTTC. Amino acids: CASSQRDYGYTF.